The subject of this entry is one T cell receptor beta chain. The data originate from a study of cytomegalovirus exposure and HLA in healthy donors. The CDR3 has 19 residues. After removal of 2 bases from V and 3 bases from J, the junction contained 9 bases not matched to a gene. The germline V gene encodes CDR1 MGHRA and CDR2 YSYEKL. PCR amplification relied on 60 Vbeta primers (plus 13 Jbeta primers). Sequencing used immunoSEQ multiplex PCR; TCRdb keeps in-frame clones, though not all of them. The data contain around 170,000 clones, 65% to 85% of them singletons. V gene TRBV4-1 combines with J gene TRBJ2-6, with 11 bases lining up with TRBD1. Material: PBMCs. The TCR comes from a young woman in good health and CMV-seronegative. The CDR3 sequence: CASSQSGGQGALGANVLTF. CDR3 sequence (DNA): TGCGCCAGCAGCCAATCCGGCGGACAGGGGGCGCTTGGGGCCAACGTCCTGACTTTC.